What follows is one TCR beta chain and its context. Its binding antigen is unknown. No much larger clone is present one base from it, and per-base qualities are unavailable. This sample's time point label indicates: about 28 days (+/-7) after the second vaccine dose. AZD1222 recipients given second doses at about 4 weeks or at about 12 weeks were pooled, since spike-specific TCR depth and breadth were not found to differ between the two schedules. The vaccinee samples were drawn from two UK trials, COV001 and COV002, one of which was a single-blind randomized controlled phase 2/3 trial testing AZD1222 (ChAdOx1 nCoV-19) in healthy adults. For TCRbeta chain sequencing, PBMC samples from trial participants were taken at day 0 and at day 28 after the second dose. This sample was taken from a study of T cell responses to AZD1222 COVID-19 vaccine (dated by TCRdb to the early 2020s). Background for the entire study: TCR sequencing was performed for some 250 trial participants, of whom roughly 200 were given two doses of AZD1222 and some 25 were given two doses of MenACWY control vaccine. Trial participants were enrolled by age into subgroups of 18-55, 56-69 and 70-plus years, and around 140, 26 and 57 TCR-sequenced participants, respectively, were included in these subgroups.

The CDR3 regions of human TCRbeta chains were analyzed by immunosequencing. From the authors' description of their analysis: Repertoire TCRs were matched against a reference library of SARS-CoV-2-specific TCRs generated with the MIRA antigen-specificity platform. Breadth meant the fraction of unique TCRs that were SARS-CoV-2-associated, whereas depth meant the fraction of total T cells that were SARS-CoV-2-associated. Each spike-specific TCR was assigned to its reactive spike region and to a CD4 or CD8 class using the MIRA data. Log10-transformed breadth and depth values were compared by one-way ANOVA with Sidak's multiple comparisons tests. Here the immuneACCESS table is served through TCRdb, limited to in-frame sequences with V and J called. Missing clones are a known gap in these copies; in checked studies unresolved V genes cover under half, and the rest lacks a known reason. V and J calls and clone size are as listed in that table; D and trimming were resolved from the DNA. For this sample there are roughly 87,000 clones; about 91% appear just once. The ten largest clonotypes hold around 6% of the sample.

What the research found in general, with its limitations: The 56-69-year group was small, and its depth increase did not reach significance, likely because of low power. The vaccine-associated CD4 TCRs covered the entire spike protein, and the dominant responses fell in regions 160-218 and 743-854. Nearly half of unique spike-specific TCRs reportedly recognized epitopes outside regions mutated in the B.1.351 and B.1.1.7 variants. Because no day 14 peak-response samples were available, the repertoires could be characterized only after the peak T cell response. Participants were mostly white British, with more females than males. The authors suggested clonal diversity may have been underestimated. After two AZD1222 doses, both the breadth and the depth of spike-specific TCRs were significantly higher than at day 0 and than in MenACWY recipients. Conclusions about previously exposed vaccinees are limited, since just a handful of AZD1222 recipients were seropositive for SARS-CoV-2 at baseline.

As encoded in the germline V gene, CDR1 is SGHNT while CDR2 is YENEEA. V loses 5 bases, J loses 3 bases, and the germline ends lie 13 bases apart. The CDR3 spans 14 residues, from the cysteine through the phenylalanine. Only the CDR3 DNA stays, 42 bases, in frame from base 1. The clonotype originates from an adult who received the AZD1222 COVID-19 vaccine. Recombination linked TRBV11-3 to TRBJ2-5; the D gene remains uncertain. Source: peripheral blood, taken 28 days after the second AZD1222 dose. The DNA is as follows: TGTGCCAGCAGCGCCTCCTGGAGAGAAGAGACCCAGTACTTC. This encodes CASSASWREETQYF.